The 2 T cell receptor beta chains below were found in one sample sequenced in a study of blood T cell repertoires in COVID-19. Repertoires were generated with immunoSEQ multiplex PCR, while TCRdb's copy carries only in-frame clones and drops some. This repertoire shows roughly 90,000 clones, 86% found once; its top ten account for about 25%. The specimen sequenced was peripheral blood. Source of these receptors: a human donor in a cohort sampled during active COVID-19.

The chain has TRBV7-3 and TRBJ2-1; 9 bases agree with TRBD2. This CDR3 region has 16 residues. V lost 2 bases and J lost 7; bases outside the gene matches: 9. Germline V gives CDR1 SGHTA, CDR2 FQGTGA. The chain's CDR3 is CASSLQGGLAKNEQFF. CDR3 nucleotides: TGTGCCAGCAGCTTACAGGGAGGACTAGCGAAAAATGAGCAGTTCTTC. Full variable domain (rest looked up from reference TRBV7-3 and TRBJ2-1): GAGVSQTPSNKVTEKGKYVELRCDPISGHTALYWYRQSLGQGPEFLIYFQGTGAADDSGLPNDRFFAVRPEGSVSTLKIQRTERGDSAVYLCASSLQGGLAKNEQFFGPGTRLTVL.

The gene calls are TRBV7-3 and TRBJ2-2; possible D gene TRBD2, 5 bases. CDR3 size: 17 residues. Trimming stripped 2 bases from V and 2 bases from J, with 15 bases between. CDR1 is SGHTA and CDR2 is FQGTGA in the germline V gene. The CDR3 loop reads CASSLLSGGVNTGELFF. The CDR3 DNA is TGTGCCAGCAGCTTACTTAGTGGAGGAGTTAACACCGGGGAGCTGTTTTTT. Looking up the rest from reference TRBV7-3 and TRBJ2-2 gives the full variable domain: GAGVSQTPSNKVTEKGKYVELRCDPISGHTALYWYRQSLGQGPEFLIYFQGTGAADDSGLPNDRFFAVRPEGSVSTLKIQRTERGDSAVYLCASSLLSGGVNTGELFFGEGSRLTVL.